These 18 T cell receptor beta chains share one sample of origin, sequenced in a study of Ad26.COV2.S vaccination and SARS-CoV-2 variants. Treatment here: about 20 received Ad26.COV2.S at low or high dose, single or two shots; about 5 received placebo; per-sample allocation not given. Sampling was done on day 63 after the first vaccine or placebo injection. Sequencing used immunoSEQ multiplex PCR; TCRdb keeps in-frame clones, though not all of them. The sample has about 680,000 clones; 80% to 90% are singletons. The source was peripheral blood, collected in a trial of Ad26.COV2.S vaccine versus placebo. These receptors all come from a person between 18 and 65 years old who received the Ad26.COV2.S COVID-19 vaccine or a placebo.

Remarks on this clone: A junction end diverges from the germline sequence, so it may reflect a read error. The chain recombines TRBV7-9 with TRBJ2-1; D is ambiguous. From germline, CDR1 is SEHNR and CDR2 FQNEAQ (reference sequence). CDR3 size: 12 residues. CDR3 nucleotides: TGTGCCAGCAGCTCCTCCGACAATGAGCAGTTCTTC. This sequence encodes CASSSSDNEQFF.

The chain has TRBV12-3 or TRBV12-4 and TRBJ2-2; TRBD1 might be the D (5 bases). The CDR3 length is 13 residues. Between the trimmed V and J ends, which lost 3 bases and 6 bases, there was a span of 8 bases. Here the CDR3 DNA reads TGTGCCAGCAGTTTTCCAGGGTCCGGGGAGCTGTTTTTT. Protein: CASSFPGSGELFF.

This sequence joins TRBV7-9 and TRBJ1-1, with D possibly matching TRBD1 (6 bases). V was shortened by 5 bases and J by 3 bases, with 10 bases between the two germline ends. This CDR3 contains 13 residues. Germline CDR1 SEHNR, CDR2 FQNEAQ (reference sequence). CDR3 coding DNA: TGTGCCAGCAGCAGCACAGGGCACACTGAAGCTTTCTTT. This gives the protein CASSSTGHTEAFF.

The genes are TRBV6-6 and TRBJ2-3; the D gene is possibly TRBD2 (5 bases). CDR3 length equals 18 residues. From germline, CDR1 is MNHNY and CDR2 SVGAGI (reference sequence). V lost 5 bases and J 0 bases, leaving 21 bases between the germline ends. This CDR3 is CASSPTRAATSSTDTQYF. CDR3 nucleotide sequence: TGTGCCAGCAGTCCGACGAGGGCGGCGACCTCTAGCACAGATACGCAGTATTTT.

The chain couples TRBV7-2 to TRBJ2-2; the D gene could be TRBD1 or TRBD2 (6 bases each). The CDR3 runs 14 residues. V lost 6 bases, J lost 4 bases, and 12 bases lay in between. In germline, CDR1 is SGHTA, CDR2 FQGNSA. In nucleotides, the CDR3 is TGTGCCAGCAGACGAGGGGGGAGCACCGGGGAGCTGTTTTTT. This codes for CASRRGGSTGELFF.

The table lists this clone with a count of one. This chain joins TRBV7-3 and TRBJ2-5, with 11 positions matching TRBD1. Trimming at V came to 1 base and at J to 4 bases, leaving 5 bases not matched to a gene. CDR3 length: 16 residues. Germline assignment: CDR1 SGHTA and CDR2 FQGTGA. CDR3 sequence reads: CASSLMPGQGGETQYF. Here the CDR3 DNA reads TGTGCCAGCAGCTTAATGCCGGGACAGGGGGGAGAGACCCAGTACTTC.

This clone has only one observation. The chain combines TRBV30 with TRBJ2-2, with D unresolved. Germline V gene sequence: CDR1 GTSNPN, CDR2 SVGIG (reference sequence). V was pared by 4 bases and J by 5 bases, with 17 bases between. The CDR3 contains 15 residues. The CDR3 loop is CAWKMGPGETGELFF. The CDR3, as DNA: TGTGCCTGGAAAATGGGCCCTGGGGAAACCGGGGAGCTGTTTTTT.

This clone was seen once. The rearrangement links TRBV7-6 to TRBJ2-2; 8 bases align to TRBD1. The CDR3 spans 14 residues. Germline values: CDR1 SGHVS, CDR2 FNYEAQ. The V segment lost 5 bases and the J segment 8 bases; nucleotides outside the gene matches: 7. The CDR3 nucleotides read TGTGCCAGCAGCCCCGGACAGGGAGAGGGGGAGCTGTTTTTT. This codes for CASSPGQGEGELFF.

This chain connects TRBV4-2 to TRBJ2-5, with 7 nucleotides matching TRBD1. V lost 0 bases and J lost 5; bases outside the gene matches: 6. The germline gives CDR1 LGHNA, CDR2 YNFKEQ. The CDR3 length is 15 residues. As DNA, the CDR3 is TGTGCCAGCAGCCAAGAGGGGACAGCGGAGGAGACCCAGTACTTC. Its translation is CASSQEGTAEETQYF.

The CDR3, as DNA: TGCGCCAGCAGCCAAGTATCAGAATTCTCTGGGGCCAACGTCCTGACTTTC. Its protein is CASSQVSEFSGANVLTF. The V and J genes are TRBV4-3 and TRBJ2-6; no clear D. V gave up 1 base and J gave up 0 bases, with 10 bases separating them. Germline V gene sequence: CDR1 LGHNA, CDR2 YSLEER. This CDR3 spans 17 amino acids.

V and J are TRBV5-6 and TRBJ1-3, with D unclear. Trimming pared 0 bases from V and 0 bases from J, leaving 10 bases between. The CDR3 has 16 residues. From germline, CDR1 is SGHDT and CDR2 YYEEEE. The CDR3 nucleotides are TGTGCCAGCAGCTTGGGGGATTCAAGCTCTGGAAACACCATATATTTT. This sequence encodes CASSLGDSSSGNTIYF.

This rearrangement joins TRBV27 to TRBJ2-3; D is unresolved. Germline lookup yields CDR1 MNHEY and CDR2 SMNVEV (reference sequence). The V end lost 3 bases, the J end lost 2 bases, and 15 bases lay between the germline ends. CDR3 size: 16 residues. The CDR3 is CASSLADTRVTDTQYF. CDR3 DNA sequence: TGTGCCAGCAGTTTGGCAGACACACGGGTCACAGATACGCAGTATTTT.

V is TRBV9 and J is TRBJ2-3; a weak D match, TRBD1 (5 bases). CDR1 is SGDLS, CDR2 YYNGEE, per germline. V dropped 0 bases and J dropped 0 bases, with 14 bases sitting between them. This CDR3 comprises 17 residues. The chain's CDR3 is CASSVVGQGGSTDTQYF. Written as DNA, the CDR3 is TGTGCCAGCAGCGTAGTCGGCCAGGGTGGGAGCACAGATACGCAGTATTTT.

The V gene is TRBV24-1, the J gene TRBJ2-4, with unresolved D. The CDR3 extends over 16 amino acids. CDR1 KGHDR and CDR2 SFDVKD come from the germline V gene. V lost 7 bases and J 2 bases, leaving 17 bases between the germline ends. CDR3 DNA: TGTGCCACCAGCCCAACTTTCTATGCGACCAAAAACATTCAGTACTTC. Its translation: CATSPTFYATKNIQYF.

The chain employs TRBV5-1 and TRBJ1-5; D is unclear. Trimming stripped 5 bases from V and 0 bases from J, with 6 bases between. This CDR3 is built from 13 residues. Germline V gene data show CDR1 as SGHRS and CDR2 as YFSETQ. Written as DNA, the CDR3 is TGCGCCAGCAGGGCGGATAGCAATCAGCCCCAGCATTTT. Amino acid sequence: CASRADSNQPQHF.

The rearrangement joins TRBV2 to TRBJ2-1; D is unclear. The CDR3 is made up of 12 amino acids. V lost 1 base, J lost 7 bases, and 5 bases lay in between. CDR1 is SNHLY and CDR2 is FYNNEI in the germline V gene. CDR3 region: CASSEGWNEQFF. The DNA of the CDR3 is TGTGCCAGCAGTGAAGGGTGGAATGAGCAGTTCTTC.

The CDR3 sequence: CASSMSGGNYEQYF. CDR3 bases: TGTGCCAGTAGTATGAGCGGGGGGAACTACGAGCAGTACTTC. The chain employs TRBV19 and TRBJ2-7; 9 positions match TRBD2. The germline CDR1 and CDR2 sequences are LNHDA and SQIVND (reference sequence). There are 14 residues in the CDR3. V lost 3 bases and J lost 3; bases outside the gene matches: 3.

The chain is built from TRBV11-2 and TRBJ1-2; 9 bases fit TRBD1. Per germline, CDR1 SGHAT and CDR2 FQNNGV. This CDR3 has 16 amino acids. The ends lost 1 base at V and 5 bases at J; junction bases unmatched: 8. The CDR3 nucleotides are TGTGCCAGCAGCTTAGGCCCCGGGACAGGGCGGTATGGCTACACCTTC. It specifies CASSLGPGTGRYGYTF.